This TCR beta chain derives from a study of blood T cell repertoires in COVID-19. Turning to the study itself: Samples taken during acute and convalescent COVID-19 were collected in the United States, Italy and Spain. The cDNA or gDNA used as material had been derived from T cells, B-cell-depleted T cells, or PBMCs.

Followed longitudinally, the Seattle patients had been enrolled during active infection. Per the study methods: Estimated nucleated cell counts came from reference gene primer amplification. Clones were sequenced by immunoSEQ multiplex PCR, and TCRdb holds only the in-frame ones, with some missing. That table gives V, J and clone size, and the DNA gave D and trimming. This sample has hundreds of thousands of clones, with about 91% found just once. What was sequenced was peripheral blood. The source is a woman aged 30 to 39 with COVID-19, enrolled during active disease.

CDR3 coding DNA: TGTGCCATCATGGGACAGGGTCGGGCAGATACGCAGTATTTT. Translated, it gives CAIMGQGRADTQYF. The chain uses TRBV10-3 and TRBJ2-3; TRBD1 matches at 9 bases. The germline V gene has CDR1 ENHRY and CDR2 SYGVKD. This CDR3 spans 14 amino acids. J was trimmed by 4 bases and V by 7 bases; bases with no gene match: 6.